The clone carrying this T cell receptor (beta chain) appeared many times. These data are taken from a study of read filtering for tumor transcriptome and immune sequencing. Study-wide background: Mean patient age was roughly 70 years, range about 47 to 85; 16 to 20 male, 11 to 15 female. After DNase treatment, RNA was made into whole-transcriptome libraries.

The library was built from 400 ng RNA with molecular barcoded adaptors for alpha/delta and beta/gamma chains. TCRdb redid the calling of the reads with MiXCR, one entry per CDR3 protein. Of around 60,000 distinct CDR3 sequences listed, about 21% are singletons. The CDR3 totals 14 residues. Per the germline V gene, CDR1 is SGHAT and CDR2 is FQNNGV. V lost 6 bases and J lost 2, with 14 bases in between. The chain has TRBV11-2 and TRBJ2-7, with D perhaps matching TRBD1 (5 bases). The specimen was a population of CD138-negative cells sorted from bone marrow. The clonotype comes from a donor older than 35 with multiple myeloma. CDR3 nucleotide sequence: TGTGCCAGCAGGATAATTGACAGTCCCTACGAGCAGTACTTC. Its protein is CASRIIDSPYEQYF. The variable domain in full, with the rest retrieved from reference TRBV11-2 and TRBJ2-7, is EAGVAQSPRYKIIEKRQSVAFWCNPISGHATLYWYQQILGQGPKLLIQFQNNGVVDDSQLPKDRFSAERLKGVDSTLKIQPAKLEDSAVYLCASRIIDSPYEQYFGPGTRLTVT.